A selection of T cell receptor beta chains follows, all from one sample in a study of cytomegalovirus exposure and HLA in healthy donors. Profiled with immunoSEQ multiplex PCR; TCRdb holds only in-frame clones, not every one. The data contain about 120,000 clones, over 60% of them singletons. The sample consisted of PBMCs. These receptors came from a young woman in good health and CMV-seropositive. Each CDR3 is given with its conserved first and last residue. D genes are given only for firm matches.

18,TRBJ1-2,TRBV6-1,NA,CASSEFGRTGFGNYGYTF
16,TRBJ2-7,TRBV4-1,NA,CASSQVPGASSYEQYF
14,TRBJ2-7,TRBV30,TRBD2,CAWSSGGASYEQYF
15,TRBJ2-6,TRBV7-9,NA,CAGSLEGVGANVLTF
14,TRBJ2-1,TRBV5-6,NA,CASTRQNFYNEQFF
16,TRBJ1-3,TRBV6-1,NA,CASSENQGSTGNTIYF
13,TRBJ1-5,TRBV28,NA,CASIPRGYQPQHF
14,TRBJ2-7,TRBV5-1,TRBD1,CASSIAGGIYEQYF
15,TRBJ2-7,TRBV18,NA,CASSPVGTGMHEQYF
15,TRBJ1-2,TRBV9,TRBD1,CASSVDGTGRLGYTF
14,TRBJ2-2,TRBV9,TRBD2,CASMGGSVTGELFF
15,TRBJ2-2,TRBV27,TRBD2,CASSLWLAGPGELFF
15,TRBJ2-7,TRBV11-2,NA,CASRSNRRGPGWQYF
18,TRBJ2-3,TRBV7-9,TRBD1,CASSPRFGKQGVTDTQYF
16,TRBJ2-1,TRBV15,TRBD1,CATSRGPGTGYNEQFF
14,TRBJ2-7,TRBV4-3,NA,CASSQDIGDFMQYF
14,TRBJ2-1,TRBV29-1,TRBD1,CSVSGGSSYNEQFF
15,TRBJ2-1,TRBV5-1,NA,CASSFGGGAYNEQFF
15,TRBJ1-4,TRBV4-3,NA,CASSHNVATNEKLFF
16,TRBJ2-2,TRBV27,TRBD2,CASRDGEGINTGELFF
15,TRBJ1-5,TRBV28,NA,CASSFSPLTRQPQHF
15,TRBJ2-5,TRBV6-6,TRBD2,CASRPLAGDLETQYF
14,TRBJ1-5,TRBV7-2,NA,CASSLDSSNQPQHF
15,TRBJ1-5,TRBV4-2,NA,CASSQDANGAQPQHF
15,TRBJ2-1,TRBV7-6,TRBD2,CASSATSGSYNEQFF
15,TRBJ1-1,TRBV19,TRBD1,CASARDRVMNTEAFF
15,TRBJ2-1,TRBV2,TRBD2,CASSSTAGHTNQQFF
14,TRBJ2-6,TRBV6-1,NA,CASTVSSGANVLTF
15,TRBJ2-5,TRBV7-2,NA,CASSPGSAGQETQYF
17,TRBJ2-1,TRBV4-3,NA,CASSQDLGGPGGNEQFF
14,TRBJ1-1,TRBV19,NA,CASGGVTVGLEAFF
14,TRBJ1-1,TRBV19,NA,CASSIVEENTEAFF
14,TRBJ2-5,TRBV5-5,NA,CASSLRTVQETQYF
16,TRBJ2-7,TRBV28,TRBD2,CASSPSGRGAGYEQYF
14,TRBJ2-5,TRBV9,TRBD2,CASAAGGVQETQYF
14,TRBJ2-5,TRBV5-1,NA,CASSLVPSYETQYF
13,TRBJ2-3,TRBV2,TRBD2,CASGAGVTDTQYF
21,TRBJ2-2,TRBV4-1,TRBD2,CASSQVGYGGGAGPNTGELFF
13,TRBJ2-1,TRBV6-5,TRBD1,CASSHGTDNEQFF
16,TRBJ1-2,TRBV28,TRBD1,CASSFSRWDRGSGYTF
13,TRBJ1-2,TRBV30,TRBD1,CAWTRDRAGGYTF